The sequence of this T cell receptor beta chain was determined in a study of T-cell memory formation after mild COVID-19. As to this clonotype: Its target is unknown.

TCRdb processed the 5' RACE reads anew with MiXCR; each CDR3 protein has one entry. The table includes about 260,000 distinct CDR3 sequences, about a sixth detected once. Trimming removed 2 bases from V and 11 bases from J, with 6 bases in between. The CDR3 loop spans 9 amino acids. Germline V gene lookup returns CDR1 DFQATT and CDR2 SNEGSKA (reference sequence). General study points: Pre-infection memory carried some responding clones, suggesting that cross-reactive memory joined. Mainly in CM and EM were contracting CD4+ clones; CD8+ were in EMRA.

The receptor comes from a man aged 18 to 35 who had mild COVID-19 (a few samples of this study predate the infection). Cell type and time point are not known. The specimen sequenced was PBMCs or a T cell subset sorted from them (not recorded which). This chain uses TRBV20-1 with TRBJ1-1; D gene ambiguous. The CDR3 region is CSARQRAFF. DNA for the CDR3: TGCAGTGCTAGACAGCGGGCTTTCTTT.